A single sample is the source of the 27 T cell receptor beta chains below, sequenced in a study of shared clonotypes between healthy human individuals. Using immunoSEQ multiplex PCR, the repertoire was profiled, and TCRdb retains in-frame clones only, with some absent. The data show 850,000 to 1,200,000 clones, about 75% seen once. The sample comprised memory CD4+ T cells sorted from blood. Subset described: CD45RA-negative fraction. The receptors derive from a man younger than 30 in good health.

The CDR3 bases are TGCGCCAGCACATCCTTCCGGGACAATTCCTACGAGCAGTACTTC. It codes for CASTSFRDNSYEQYF. V usage is TRBV23-1 and J usage is TRBJ2-7; D perhaps matches TRBD1 (6 bases). TRBV23-1 is identified as an open reading frame with a role that is uncertain. The CDR3 has 15 amino acids. V gave up 7 bases and J gave up 1 base, with 17 bases separating them.

This rearrangement joins TRBV6-1 to TRBJ1-4; possible D gene TRBD1, 5 bases. CDR1 and CDR2 from the germline V gene are MNHNS and SASEGT. The CDR3 is 14 residues long. Trimming shortened V by 3 bases and J by 5 bases, and 10 bases separated the two germline ends. The CDR3 DNA follows: TGTGCCAGCAGTGAGTCGGGGGGGAATGAAAAACTGTTTTTT. It codes for CASSESGGNEKLFF.

This clone was seen many times. V usage is TRBV6-1 and J usage is TRBJ1-5; D gene unclear. Per germline, CDR1 MNHNS and CDR2 SASEGT. The CDR3 length is 15 residues. Trimming cost V 4 bases and J 2 bases, with 12 bases left between them. The CDR3 is CASSVVEVRNQPQHF. CDR3 sequence (DNA): TGTGCCAGCAGTGTTGTTGAGGTTCGCAATCAGCCCCAGCATTTT.

About this clone: Within the sample, other DNA sequences also encode this same CDR3. The chain uses TRBV15 and TRBJ2-7; 7 nucleotides line up with TRBD1. Germline CDR1 reads LNHNV; CDR2 reads YYDKDF (reference sequence). V dropped 1 base and J dropped 2; count of bases not matched to a gene: 5. This CDR3 is built from 15 residues. CDR3: CATSRVTGTAYEQYF. The CDR3 bases are TGTGCCACCAGCAGAGTGACCGGGACAGCCTACGAGCAGTACTTC. The full variable domain, rest sourced from reference TRBV15 and TRBJ2-7, is DAMVIQNPRYQVTQFGKPVTLSCSQTLNHNVMYWYQQKSSQAPKLLFHYYDKDFNNEADTPDNFQSRRPNTSFCFLDIRSPGLGDTAMYLCATSRVTGTAYEQYFGPGTRLTVT.

In its sample, this clone was seen a few times. The rearrangement links TRBV11-3 to TRBJ2-1; 7 bases match TRBD2. The CDR3 spans 15 residues. V lost 5 bases to trimming and J lost 2 bases; unmatched junction nucleotides: 6. Germline V gene lookup returns CDR1 SGHNT and CDR2 YENEEA. CDR3 nucleotides: TGTGCCAGCAGCCCGCGGACTAGAACCTACAATGAGCAGTTCTTC. It yields the protein CASSPRTRTYNEQFF.

This clone was observed a few times. The chain links TRBV11-2 to TRBJ2-7, with unresolved D. The germline V gene has CDR1 SGHAT and CDR2 FQNNGV. This CDR3 spans 13 amino acids. V was trimmed by 7 bases and J by 7 bases, leaving 17 bases between them. CDR3 sequence: CASTHPISWEQYF. Here the CDR3 DNA reads TGTGCCAGCACCCATCCTATTAGCTGGGAGCAGTACTTC.

This clone was counted a single time. V usage is TRBV6-1 and J usage is TRBJ1-6, with a tentative D call TRBD1 (5 bases). V lost 3 bases and J lost 9, with 12 bases in between. CDR3 length equals 14 residues. Germline CDR1 MNHNS, CDR2 SASEGT. The DNA of the CDR3 is TGTGCCAGCAGTGATCAGGGTTCGGTTTCACCCCTCCACTTT. This encodes CASSDQGSVSPLHF.

The gene calls are TRBV7-2 and TRBJ1-1; no reliable D call. Trimming took 2 bases from V and 0 from J, leaving 10 bases between them. Germline V gene sequence: CDR1 SGHTA, CDR2 FQGNSA. This CDR3 has 15 residues. The CDR3: CASSLYGILNTEAFF. Here the CDR3 DNA reads TGTGCCAGCAGCTTATATGGGATTTTGAACACTGAAGCTTTCTTT.

The chain carries TRBV19 and TRBJ1-2, with 8 bases that match TRBD1. This CDR3 comprises 15 residues. The junction had 6 bases not matched to a gene; V was cut back by 5 bases and J by 1 base. The germline gives CDR1 LNHDA, CDR2 SQIVND (reference sequence). The chain's CDR3 is CASSPRDRHNYGYTF. CDR3 DNA: TGTGCCAGTAGTCCCCGGGACAGGCATAACTATGGCTACACCTTC.

Comment on this clone: This same CDR3 is encoded by further DNA sequences in the sample. The chain links TRBV5-1 to TRBJ1-1; TRBD1 aligns across 8 bases. Germline CDR1 reads SGHRS; CDR2 reads YFSETQ. This CDR3 has 14 amino acids. Losses at the gene ends were 3 bases for V and 4 bases for J; bases not matched to a gene: 5. The CDR3, as DNA: TGCGCCAGCAGCTCCGGACAGGGTGGCACTGAAGCTTTCTTT. As protein: CASSSGQGGTEAFF.

The chain links TRBV5-6 to TRBJ2-5; tentatively, D is TRBD1 (5 bases). The V end was cut by 2 bases, the J end by 1 base, with 15 bases between. Germline V gene lookup returns CDR1 SGHDT and CDR2 YYEEEE. The CDR3 loop spans 16 amino acids. The CDR3 sequence is CASSLGNRLFQETQYF. The CDR3, as DNA: TGTGCCAGCAGCTTAGGTAACAGGCTCTTCCAAGAGACCCAGTACTTC. The full variable domain, its missing parts supplied by reference TRBV5-6 and TRBJ2-5, is DAGVTQSPTHLIKTRGQQVTLRCSPKSGHDTVSWYQQALGQGPQFIFQYYEEEERQRGNFPDRFSGHQFPNYSSELNVNALLLGDSALYLCASSLGNRLFQETQYFGPGTRLLVL.

The rearrangement links TRBV11-2 to TRBJ2-1; 8 positions agree with TRBD2. CDR1 is SGHAT, CDR2 FQNNGV, per germline. The V segment lost 5 bases and the J segment 3 bases; nucleotides outside the gene matches: 6. The CDR3 has 15 amino acids. DNA of the CDR3: TGTGCCAGCAGCCGGGACCGGGGGGGCTACAATGAGCAGTTCTTC. This codes for CASSRDRGGYNEQFF.

This clone was seen just once. The chain recombines TRBV5-1 with TRBJ1-4, with 9 bases fitting TRBD1. The V and J ends lost 3 bases and 8 bases, in that order; junction bases with no gene match: 5. Germline V gives CDR1 SGHRS, CDR2 YFSETQ. This CDR3 is 14 amino acids long. The CDR3 loop reads CASSYDGTGEKLFF. CDR3 sequence (DNA): TGCGCCAGCAGCTACGACGGGACAGGGGAAAAACTGTTTTTT.

The chain joins TRBV18 to TRBJ2-7; 9 nucleotides line up with TRBD2. Germline CDR1 reads KGHSH; CDR2 reads LQKENI. This CDR3 contains 16 residues. V lost 1 base to trimming and J lost 3 bases; unmatched junction nucleotides: 7. CDR3 coding DNA: TGTGCCAGCTCACCACTAGCGGGGGCCATAAACTACGAGCAGTACTTC. Residues: CASSPLAGAINYEQYF.

V usage is TRBV7-9 and J usage is TRBJ2-3, with 11 bases fitting TRBD2. V dropped 5 bases and J dropped 4; count of bases not matched to a gene: 8. Per the germline V gene, CDR1 is SEHNR and CDR2 is FQNEAQ (reference sequence). The CDR3 covers 16 residues. CDR3 in DNA: TGTGCCAGCAGCCCATCTAGCGGGAGGAGGTCAGATACGCAGTATTTT. Translating it yields CASSPSSGRRSDTQYF. The entire variable domain, with the rest obtained from reference TRBV7-9 and TRBJ2-3, is as follows: DTGVSQNPRHKITKRGQNVTFRCDPISEHNRLYWYRQTLGQGPEFLTYFQNEAQLEKSRLLSDRFSAERPKGSFSTLEIQRTEQGDSAMYLCASSPSSGRRSDTQYFGPGTRLTVL.

The CDR3 reads CASSLGPVAGEQFF. DNA of the CDR3: TGCGCCAGCAGCTTGGGCCCCGTAGCGGGTGAGCAGTTCTTC. The gene calls are TRBV5-1 and TRBJ2-1, with 7 bases that match TRBD2. This CDR3 spans 14 amino acids. Germline V gives CDR1 SGHRS, CDR2 YFSETQ. The V segment lost 0 bases and the J segment 9 bases; nucleotides outside the gene matches: 6.

Concerning this clone: This specimen includes other DNA sequences encoding the same CDR3. The chain recombines TRBV7-2 with TRBJ2-3, with D unclear. Germline V gene sequence: CDR1 SGHTA, CDR2 FQGNSA. V lost 2 bases, J lost 4 bases, and 7 bases lay in between. The CDR3 is 13 residues long. The CDR3 region has the DNA TGTGCCAGCAGCTTAAGCTCAGCAGATACGCAGTATTTT. Amino acids: CASSLSSADTQYF.

The chain is built from TRBV5-1 and TRBJ1-4; perhaps TRBD1 as D (6 bases). V dropped 7 bases and J dropped 5 bases, with 15 bases sitting between them. The CDR3 spans 14 residues. CDR1 is SGHRS, CDR2 YFSETQ, per germline. The chain's CDR3 is CASRPQGPNEKLFF. CDR3 in DNA: TGCGCCAGCCGCCCACAGGGCCCCAATGAAAAACTGTTTTTT.

The V call is TRBV29-1, the J call TRBJ1-6; no clear D. The CDR3 is 13 residues long. V lost 6 bases, J lost 6 bases, and 12 bases lay in between. The V gene's germline CDR1 is SQVTM and CDR2 ANQGSEA. The CDR3 sequence is CSVAQEINSPLHF. The DNA for the CDR3 is TGCAGCGTCGCTCAAGAGATTAATTCACCCCTCCACTTT.

This clone was counted a single time. The chain couples TRBV18 to TRBJ1-1, with D uncertain. Trimming removed 3 bases from V and 8 bases from J, with 13 bases in between. The CDR3 runs 13 residues. In germline, CDR1 is KGHSH, CDR2 LQKENI. The CDR3 protein is CASSPTSGGEAFF. The CDR3, as DNA: TGTGCCAGCTCACCCACCTCCGGAGGAGAAGCTTTCTTT.

The chain recombines TRBV28 with TRBJ2-7; 7 nucleotides align to TRBD1. The CDR3 sequence is 12 residues long. J lost 6 bases, V lost 4 bases, and 3 bases had no gene match. Germline values: CDR1 MDHEN, CDR2 SYDVKM. The CDR3 DNA reads as TGTGCCAGCAGTTCACACAGGGGCGAGCAGTACTTC. Amino acids: CASSSHRGEQYF.

The chain employs TRBV6-4 and TRBJ1-1; D is possibly TRBD1 (6 bases). CDR1 is MRHNA and CDR2 is SNTAGT in the germline V gene. This CDR3 spans 16 amino acids. V dropped 8 bases and J dropped 0 bases, with 19 bases sitting between them. The CDR3 region is CASGPGDRIMNTEAFF. Written as DNA, the CDR3 is TGTGCCAGCGGGCCAGGGGATCGGATCATGAACACTGAAGCTTTCTTT.

This clone was seen a few times. The chain couples TRBV7-2 to TRBJ2-5; D is possibly TRBD2 (5 bases). Germline CDR1 SGHTA, CDR2 FQGNSA. This CDR3 has 14 residues. Trimming removed 1 base at V and 2 bases at J, with 8 bases between. The CDR3 reads CASSLGGKQETQYF. The CDR3 DNA reads TGTGCCAGCAGCTTAGGAGGGAAACAAGAGACCCAGTACTTC.

This chain's CDR3 is CASSPSDGSYGYTF. The CDR3 nucleotides read TGTGCCAGCTCACCCTCGGACGGATCCTATGGCTACACCTTC. The chain recombines TRBV18 with TRBJ1-2; the D is unclear. CDR1 KGHSH and CDR2 LQKENI come from the germline V gene. The CDR3 loop spans 14 amino acids. V shed 3 bases and J shed 4 bases, with 12 bases lying between them.

Points on this clone: The same CDR3 also results from other DNA sequences found in this sample. This chain connects TRBV5-1 to TRBJ1-4; 8 bases agree with TRBD1. V was pared by 4 bases and J by 5 bases, with 7 bases of the junction left unmatched. The CDR3 extends over 15 amino acids. Germline assignment: CDR1 SGHRS and CDR2 YFSETQ. The CDR3 nucleotides are TGCGCCAGCAGCCTGTCCCAGGGGGCGAATGAAAAACTGTTTTTT. It specifies CASSLSQGANEKLFF.

This rearrangement joins TRBV18 to TRBJ1-1; no clear D. The germline gives CDR1 KGHSH, CDR2 LQKENI. This CDR3 spans 15 amino acids. Deletions cut 2 bases from V and 0 bases from J, with 10 bases between. In nucleotides, the CDR3 is TGTGCCAGCTCACCAGGGAAGACGGTGAACACTGAAGCTTTCTTT. Translation: CASSPGKTVNTEAFF.

The chain employs TRBV7-2 and TRBJ2-7, with 12 bases fitting TRBD2. The ends lost 7 bases at V and 2 bases at J; junction bases unmatched: 9. The CDR3 is 16 amino acids. The germline CDR1 and CDR2 sequences are SGHTA and FQGNSA. CDR3 nucleotides: TGTGCCAGCAACCAGGAGGCTAGCGGGAGGGCCTACGAGCAGTACTTC. Amino acids: CASNQEASGRAYEQYF.